These 29 T cell receptor beta chains originate from one sample sequenced in a study of regulatory T cells in long-lasting Graves disease. The authors built TCR beta libraries using iRepertoire HTBI primers and Arm-PCR of CDR3 regions. Via MiXCR, TCRdb re-called the multiplex PCR reads, giving one row per CDR3 protein. This sample carries 620,000 or so distinct CDR3 sequences, 15% to 20% of them seen once, and the ten largest clones take around 19%. Time point indicated: newly diagnosed GD, antithyroid drugs for less than 3 months. PBMC-derived RNA was used for the TCR library. These data were also reused for a study on T cells in Graves' hyperthyroidism and ophthalmopathy.

The input for sequencing was peripheral blood mononuclear cells (PBMCs), taken at new diagnosis, from a patient treated with antithyroid drugs. These receptors were obtained from a woman in her 30s with Graves disease.

At least ten counts were recorded for this clonotype. J is TRBJ1-6 and V is TRBV11-2, with no clear D. The CDR3 has 15 amino acids. Between the trimmed V and J ends, which lost 5 bases and 6 bases, there was a span of 14 bases. Germline lookup yields CDR1 SGHAT and CDR2 FQNNGV. The CDR3 DNA follows: TGTGCCAGCAGCCTACAAACAGCCCGTAATTCACCCCTCCACTTT. This sequence encodes CASSLQTARNSPLHF.

This clonotype has ten or more counts. This chain joins TRBV20-1 and TRBJ2-7; 10 nucleotides agree with TRBD2. Germline CDR1 DFQATT, CDR2 SNEGSKA (reference sequence). V lost 0 bases, J lost 5 bases, and 7 bases stayed unmatched. The CDR3 has 15 residues. The CDR3 DNA sequence: TGCAGTGCTAGAGATCTCCTAGCGGGAGATCACGAGCAGTACTTC. It translates to CSARDLLAGDHEQYF.

This clonotype has at least ten counts. The genes are TRBV6-2 or TRBV6-3 and TRBJ1-6; tentative D call: TRBD1 (5 bases). V gave up 0 bases and J gave up 6 bases, with 9 bases separating them. CDR1 is MNHEY and CDR2 is SVGEGT in the germline V gene. The CDR3 is made up of 15 amino acids. The CDR3 here is CASSYSGATNSPLHF. CDR3 coding DNA: TGTGCCAGCAGTTACTCCGGGGCCACTAATTCACCCCTCCACTTT.

Only a few counts were recorded for this clonotype. This rearrangement joins TRBV6-2 or TRBV6-3 to TRBJ2-7; tentative D call: TRBD2 (5 bases). Per the germline V gene, CDR1 is MNHEY and CDR2 is SVGEGT. This CDR3 has 15 residues. V lost 5 bases to trimming and J lost 0 bases, with 14 bases between them. CDR3 in amino acids: CASSEDRGGSYEQYF. The CDR3 nucleotides are TGTGCCAGCAGTGAAGATCGTGGAGGCTCCTACGAGCAGTACTTC.

This chain connects TRBV12-3 or TRBV12-4 to TRBJ2-1, with TRBD1 as a possible D gene (6 bases). The CDR3 totals 13 residues. V shed 5 bases and J shed 5 bases, with 10 bases lying between them. CDR3 sequence reads: CASSTRTDNEQFF. CDR3 in DNA: TGTGCCAGCAGTACGCGGACAGACAATGAGCAGTTCTTC.

The chain has TRBV19 and TRBJ1-5; no firm D call. Germline V lookup: CDR1 LNHDA, CDR2 SQIVND (reference sequence). This CDR3 contains 15 residues. V lost 7 bases to trimming and J lost 6 bases, with 19 bases between them. CDR3 amino acids: CASTTGDEVSQPQHF. The CDR3 DNA follows: TGTGCCAGTACAACGGGAGATGAGGTTAGTCAGCCCCAGCATTTT.

This sequence joins TRBV20-1 and TRBJ2-7; maybe TRBD2 (5 bases). The length of the CDR3 is 14 residues. The V and J ends lost 3 bases and 3 bases respectively, with 15 bases between them. CDR1 is DFQATT and CDR2 is SNEGSKA in the germline V gene (reference sequence). The CDR3, as DNA: TGCAGTGCTAGCCAAGTTACTAGTATCTACGAGCAGTACTTC. As protein: CSASQVTSIYEQYF.

In regard to this clonotype: This sequence may be a read error, since a much larger clone differs from it by one base. V and J are TRBV29-1 and TRBJ2-5; possibly TRBD2 for D (5 bases). CDR1 and CDR2 (germline): SQVTM, ANQGSEA. The CDR3 has 11 amino acids. Trimming shortened V by 7 bases and J by 5 bases, and 11 bases separated the two germline ends. CDR3 nucleotides: TGCAGCGCTTACCCGGGGGAGACCCAGTACTTC. This encodes CSAYPGETQYF.

This clonotype came up a few times. In this CDR3 the conserved last residue, phenylalanine or tryptophan, is missing, so a read error is likely. The rearrangement links TRBV6-2 or TRBV6-3 to TRBJ2-5, with 9 bases identical to TRBD1. This CDR3 spans 13 amino acids. Trimming at V came to 6 bases and at J to 9 bases, leaving 8 bases not matched to a gene. The V gene's germline CDR1 is MNHEY and CDR2 SVGEGT. CDR3: CASRGTGLRAQYL. DNA for the CDR3: TGTGCCAGCAGGGGGACAGGGCTCAGGGCCCAGTACCTC.

This clonotype was observed a handful of times. The V and J genes are TRBV10-3 and TRBJ1-3; D is ambiguous. This CDR3 region has 14 residues. With 2 bases removed from V and 4 bases from J, the gap between germline ends came to 9 bases. Germline-derived CDR1 and CDR2 are ENHRY and SYGVKD. The CDR3 sequence is CAISEEGTGNTIYF. CDR3 nucleotide sequence: TGTGCCATCAGTGAGGAAGGCACGGGAAACACCATATATTTT.

This clonotype was detected a few times. The genes are TRBV20-1 and TRBJ1-6; D is uncertain. V was shortened by 3 bases and J by 5 bases, with 8 bases between the two germline ends. This CDR3 is built from 13 residues. Germline V gene lookup returns CDR1 DFQATT and CDR2 SNEGSKA (reference sequence). In nucleotides, the CDR3 is TGCAGTGCTAGTGGCACGGATAATTCACCCCTCCACTTT. Translating gives CSASGTDNSPLHF.

This clonotype was observed many times. The rearrangement joins TRBV5-1 to TRBJ1-4; no clear D. The CDR3 is 15 amino acids. The germline V and J ends were trimmed by 2 bases and 5 bases, with 13 bases remaining between them. Per germline, CDR1 SGHRS and CDR2 YFSETQ. This CDR3 is CASSFGLADNEKLFF. The CDR3 coding sequence is TGCGCCAGCAGCTTTGGATTGGCAGACAATGAAAAACTGTTTTTT.

This clonotype was detected many times. This sequence joins TRBV3-1 and TRBJ1-1; the D gene is possibly TRBD1 (6 bases). The length of the CDR3 is 14 residues. V dropped 5 bases and J dropped 1 base, with 11 bases sitting between them. Per the germline V gene, CDR1 is LGHDT and CDR2 is YNNKEL (reference sequence). CDR3 sequence (DNA): TGTGCCAGCAGCTCGACGACAGGGAACACTGAAGCTTTCTTT. This translates into CASSSTTGNTEAFF.

As concerns this clonotype: This sequence may be a read error, since a much larger clone differs from it by one base. The chain couples TRBV2 to TRBJ2-5; D possibly corresponds to TRBD2 (6 bases). Deletions cut 6 bases from V and 1 base from J, with 15 bases between. The CDR3 spans 15 residues. Looked up from germline, CDR1 is SNHLY and CDR2 is FYNNEI. The DNA of the CDR3 is TGTGCCAGCAGATGGCGGGGAAGGATCCAAGAGACCCAGTACTTC. The encoded protein is CASRWRGRIQETQYF.

The chain is built from TRBV28 and TRBJ1-5; D may be TRBD1 (5 bases). This CDR3 has 13 residues. Germline V gene data show CDR1 as MDHEN and CDR2 as SYDVKM. The germline V and J ends were trimmed by 4 bases and 4 bases, with 8 bases remaining between them. CDR3 amino acids: CASSSGANQPQHF. The CDR3 bases are TGTGCCAGCAGTTCCGGGGCAAATCAGCCCCAGCATTTT. Based on the CDR3 plus reference TRBV28 and TRBJ1-5, the full variable domain is DVKVTQSSRYLVKRTGEKVFLECVQDMDHENMFWYRQDPGLGLRLIYFSYDVKMKEKGDIPEGYSVSREKKERFSLILESASTNQTSMYLCASSSGANQPQHFGDGTRLSIL.

The table lists this clonotype with many counts. V usage is TRBV30 and J usage is TRBJ1-2, with D perhaps matching TRBD1 (6 bases). The CDR3 has 14 residues. Trimming pared 4 bases from V and 5 bases from J, leaving 17 bases between. Germline V gene sequence: CDR1 GTSNPN, CDR2 SVGIG (reference sequence). This CDR3 is CAWKRGLSRYGYTF. CDR3 bases: TGTGCCTGGAAGCGGGGGCTGAGTAGGTATGGCTACACCTTC.

This clonotype was seen repeatedly, ten times or more. The chain links TRBV28 to TRBJ2-1; the match to TRBD2 covers 15 bases. The CDR3 is 18 residues long. With V trimmed by 1 base and J by 6 bases, 7 bases remained unmatched. Germline assignment: CDR1 MDHEN and CDR2 SYDVKM. Here the CDR3 reads CASSLYGLAGGPGNEQFF. In nucleotides, the CDR3 is TGTGCCAGCAGTTTATACGGACTAGCGGGAGGGCCCGGCAATGAGCAGTTCTTC.

As to this clonotype: A clone one base away is much larger, so this may be a read error. This sequence joins TRBV3-1 and TRBJ2-1; no definite D call. This CDR3 has 15 residues. Trimming pared 0 bases from V and 2 bases from J, leaving 8 bases between. Germline loops: CDR1 LGHDT, CDR2 YNNKEL (reference sequence). The CDR3 sequence: CASSQDIGPYNEQFF. The CDR3 DNA is TGTGCCAGCAGCCAAGATATCGGCCCCTACAATGAGCAGTTCTTC.

The table lists this clonotype with many counts. The chain employs TRBV6-1 and TRBJ1-2; D is ambiguous. Trimming pared 5 bases from V and 8 bases from J, leaving 18 bases between. Germline CDR1 reads MNHNS; CDR2 reads SASEGT. This CDR3 comprises 14 residues. The CDR3 DNA is TGTGCCAGCAGTAAACTCCGGGCCAGTTGGGGCTACACCTTC. Encoded protein: CASSKLRASWGYTF.

This clonotype was counted ten times or more. The CDR3 nucleotides are TGTGCCAGCAGAAGGACTCGTAGTTACAATGAGCAGTTCTTC. As protein: CASRRTRSYNEQFF. The chain combines TRBV28 with TRBJ2-1; D possibly corresponds to TRBD2 (5 bases). Germline V gene sequence: CDR1 MDHEN, CDR2 SYDVKM. V was pared by 6 bases and J by 4 bases, with 13 bases between. This CDR3 spans 14 amino acids.

This clonotype was counted ten times or more. The V and J genes are TRBV24-1 and TRBJ2-2; tentatively, D is TRBD1 (6 bases). CDR3 length: 13 amino acids. Trimming stripped 7 bases from V and 6 bases from J, with 11 bases between. Germline V gives CDR1 KGHDR, CDR2 SFDVKD. The CDR3 is CATSYRAAGELFF. The CDR3, as DNA: TGTGCCACCAGCTACAGGGCCGCCGGGGAGCTGTTTTTT.

This clonotype occurred a few times. J is TRBJ2-2 and V is TRBV2, with D possibly TRBD2 on 5 matching bases. With 6 bases removed from V and 8 bases from J, the gap between germline ends came to 13 bases. Germline CDR1 is SNHLY and CDR2 is FYNNEI. The CDR3 has 13 amino acids. This CDR3 is CASSLLETGELFF. CDR3 nucleotide sequence: TGTGCCAGCAGCCTACTAGAAACTGGGGAGCTGTTTTTT.

Many counts were recorded for this clonotype. The chain uses TRBV30 and TRBJ1-1; 8 bases map to TRBD1. The CDR3 loop spans 13 amino acids. From germline, CDR1 is GTSNPN and CDR2 SVGIG (reference sequence). The V and J ends lost 5 bases and 1 base, in that order; junction bases with no gene match: 3. CDR3 loop: CAWAGQGNTEAFF. CDR3 sequence (DNA): TGTGCCTGGGCTGGACAGGGGAACACTGAAGCTTTCTTT.

The rearrangement uses TRBV28 and TRBJ2-3, with 10 positions matching TRBD1. After removal of 6 bases from V and 4 bases from J, the junction contained 7 bases not matched to a gene. Germline V lookup: CDR1 MDHEN, CDR2 SYDVKM. The CDR3 has 15 amino acids. CDR3 region: CASRMGQGSSDTQYF. The CDR3 DNA sequence: TGTGCCAGCAGAATGGGACAGGGGAGTTCAGATACGCAGTATTTT.

The sample holds many counts of this clonotype. The chain links TRBV2 to TRBJ1-2, with D hard to call. CDR1 is SNHLY and CDR2 is FYNNEI in the germline V gene. Trimming left V 6 bases short and J 8 bases short, with 19 bases between. This CDR3 has 14 amino acids. The CDR3 sequence: CASRYAVGTGGYTF. The DNA for the CDR3 is TGTGCCAGCAGATATGCAGTGGGTACCGGGGGCTACACCTTC.

This clonotype was picked up many times. The V call is TRBV11-2, the J call TRBJ2-1; 8 nucleotides agree with TRBD2. The CDR3 has 14 amino acids. The germline V gene encodes CDR1 SGHAT and CDR2 FQNNGV. The V segment lost 6 bases and the J segment 5 bases; nucleotides outside the gene matches: 6. The chain's CDR3 is CASRLAGGHNEQFF. The CDR3 bases are TGTGCCAGCAGGCTAGCGGGTGGGCACAATGAGCAGTTCTTC.

The J gene is TRBJ1-5, the V gene TRBV30; weak D call: TRBD1 (5 bases). The CDR3 is 15 residues long. The germline V and J ends were trimmed by 0 bases and 7 bases, with 16 bases remaining between them. In germline, CDR1 is GTSNPN, CDR2 SVGIG (reference sequence). DNA of the CDR3: TGTGCCTGGAGTGTAAAGAAGGCAGGGAAACAGCCCCAGCATTTT. It specifies CAWSVKKAGKQPQHF.

In its sample, this clonotype was seen a few times. The rearrangement joins TRBV6-5 to TRBJ1-6, with a weak D call TRBD1 (6 bases). CDR1 is MNHEY and CDR2 is SVGAGI in the germline V gene. Trimming stripped 0 bases from V and 7 bases from J, with 16 bases between. The length of the CDR3 is 17 residues. The CDR3 nucleotides read TGTGCCAGCAGTTACTCCTATACGGGGGCGCGGAATTCACCCCTCCACTTT. This encodes CASSYSYTGARNSPLHF.

Details on this clonotype: A much larger clonotype is one base distant, so this may be a read error. The chain couples TRBV29-1 to TRBJ2-1; TRBD2 matches 8 bases. The CDR3 has 14 residues. From germline, CDR1 is SQVTM and CDR2 ANQGSEA. With V trimmed by 7 bases and J by 0 bases, 5 bases remained unmatched. The CDR3 nucleotides are TGCAGCGCCGAACTAGCGGCCTCCTACAATGAGCAGTTCTTC. Protein sequence: CSAELAASYNEQFF.